Listed here is a single TCR beta chain. Its antigen is currently unknown. This sample is part of a study of T cell repertoires in cytomegalovirus infection. TCRdb independently ran MiXCR on the reads; one entry per CDR3 protein. The sample holds around 69,000 distinct CDR3 sequences, 25% to 30% seen once. CDR3 length: 12 amino acids. The ends lost 5 bases at V and 7 bases at J; junction bases unmatched: 2. This clonotype originated in a human donor in good health (CMV status not recorded). Some clones in this sample may be carry-over from other donors' samples. Material: CD8+ T cells from cultured PBMCs, obtained from culture after CMV antigen stimulation. The genes are TRBV12-3 or TRBV12-4 and TRBJ2-1; 7 positions agree with TRBD1. Here the CDR3 DNA reads TGTGCCAGCAGTCCGACAGGGAATGAGCAGTTCTTC. This sequence encodes CASSPTGNEQFF.